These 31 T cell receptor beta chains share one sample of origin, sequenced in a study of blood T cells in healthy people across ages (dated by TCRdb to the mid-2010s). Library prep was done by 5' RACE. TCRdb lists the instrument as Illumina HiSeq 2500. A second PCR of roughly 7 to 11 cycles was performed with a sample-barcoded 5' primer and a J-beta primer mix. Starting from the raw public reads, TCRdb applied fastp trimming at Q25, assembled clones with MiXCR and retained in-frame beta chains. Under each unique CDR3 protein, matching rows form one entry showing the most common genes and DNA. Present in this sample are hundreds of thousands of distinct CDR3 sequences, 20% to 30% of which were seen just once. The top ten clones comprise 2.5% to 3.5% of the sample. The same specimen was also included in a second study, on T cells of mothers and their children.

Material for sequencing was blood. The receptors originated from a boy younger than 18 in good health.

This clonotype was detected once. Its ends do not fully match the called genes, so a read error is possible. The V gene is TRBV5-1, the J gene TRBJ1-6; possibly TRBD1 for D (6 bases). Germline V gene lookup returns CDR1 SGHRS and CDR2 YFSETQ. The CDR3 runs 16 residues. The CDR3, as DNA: TGCGCCGGCAGCTTGTCCCCACAGGGAGAGAATTCACCCCTCCACTTT. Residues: CAGSLSPQGENSPLHF.

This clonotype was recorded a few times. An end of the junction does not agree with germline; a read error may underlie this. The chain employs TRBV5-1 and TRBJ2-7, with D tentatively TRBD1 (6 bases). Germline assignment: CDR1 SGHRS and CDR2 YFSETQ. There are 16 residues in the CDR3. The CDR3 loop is CASSLYGTPSSYEQYF. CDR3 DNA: TGCGCCAGCAGCTTGTACGGGACACCGAGCTCCTATGAGCAGTACTTC.

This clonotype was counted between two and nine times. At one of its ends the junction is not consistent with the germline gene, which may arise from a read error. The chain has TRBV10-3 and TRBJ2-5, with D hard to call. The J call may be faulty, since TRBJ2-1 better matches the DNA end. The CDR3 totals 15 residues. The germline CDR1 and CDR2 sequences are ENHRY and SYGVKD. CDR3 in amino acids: CAISEPPRPYNGQFF. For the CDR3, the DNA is TGTGCCATCAGTGAGCCGCCCAGACCCTACAATGGGCAGTTCTTC.

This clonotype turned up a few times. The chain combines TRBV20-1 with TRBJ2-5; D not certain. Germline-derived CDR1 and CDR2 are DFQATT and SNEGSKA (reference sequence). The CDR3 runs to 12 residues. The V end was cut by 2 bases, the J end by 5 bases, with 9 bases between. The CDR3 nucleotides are TGCAGTGCTAGAAGGGCATTGGAGACCCAGTACTTC. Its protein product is CSARRALETQYF.

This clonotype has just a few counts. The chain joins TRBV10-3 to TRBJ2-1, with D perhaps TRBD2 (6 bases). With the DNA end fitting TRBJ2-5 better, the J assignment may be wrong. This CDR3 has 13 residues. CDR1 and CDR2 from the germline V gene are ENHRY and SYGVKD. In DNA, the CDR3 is TGTGCCATCAGGTCTGGCGGGGATGAGACCCAGTACTTC. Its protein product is CAIRSGGDETQYF.

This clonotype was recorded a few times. The CDR3 nucleotides are TGTGCCACTTCGGACAGAACCTACGAGCAGTACTTC. Its translation is CATSDRTYEQYF. This chain links TRBV28 with TRBJ2-7; weak D call: TRBD1 (6 bases). The CDR3 spans 12 residues. CDR1 is MDHEN and CDR2 is SYDVKM in the germline V gene. V lost 10 bases, J lost 2 bases, and 12 bases lay in between.

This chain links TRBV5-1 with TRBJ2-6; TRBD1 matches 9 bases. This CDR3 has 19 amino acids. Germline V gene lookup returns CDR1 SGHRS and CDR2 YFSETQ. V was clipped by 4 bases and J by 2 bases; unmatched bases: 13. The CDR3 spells CASSPQGAIRDTGANVLTF. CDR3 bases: TGCGCCAGCAGCCCACAGGGGGCGATTCGGGATACTGGGGCCAACGTCCTGACTTTC.

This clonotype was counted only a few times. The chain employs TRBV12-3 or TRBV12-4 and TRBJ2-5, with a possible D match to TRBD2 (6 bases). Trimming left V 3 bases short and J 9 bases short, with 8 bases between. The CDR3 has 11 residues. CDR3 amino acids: CASSFGEAQYF. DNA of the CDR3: TGTGCCAGCAGTTTTGGGGAGGCCCAGTACTTC.

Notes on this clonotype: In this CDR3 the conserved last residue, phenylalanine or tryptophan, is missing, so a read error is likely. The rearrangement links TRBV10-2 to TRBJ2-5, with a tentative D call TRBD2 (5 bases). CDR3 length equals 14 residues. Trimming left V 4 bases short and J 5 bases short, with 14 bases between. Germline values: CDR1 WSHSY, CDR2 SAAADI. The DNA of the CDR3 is TGCGCCAGCAGTGCTGTGGAGGAAGGGGAGACCCAGTACCTC. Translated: CASSAVEEGETQYL.

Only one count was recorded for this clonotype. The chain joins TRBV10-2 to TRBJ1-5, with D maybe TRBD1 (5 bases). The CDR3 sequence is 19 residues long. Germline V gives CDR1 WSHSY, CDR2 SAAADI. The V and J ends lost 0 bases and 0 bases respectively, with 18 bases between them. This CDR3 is CASSESIRYRRVSNQPQHF. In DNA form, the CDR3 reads TGCGCCAGCAGTGAGTCGATTCGGTACAGGCGAGTTAGCAATCAGCCCCAGCATTTT.

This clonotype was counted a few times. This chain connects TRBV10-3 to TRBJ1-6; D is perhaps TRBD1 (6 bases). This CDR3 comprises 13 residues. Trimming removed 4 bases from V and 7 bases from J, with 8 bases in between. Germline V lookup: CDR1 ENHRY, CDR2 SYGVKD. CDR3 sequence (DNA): TGTGCCATCAGTGCTGACAGGAATTCACCCCTCCACTTT. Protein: CAISADRNSPLHF.

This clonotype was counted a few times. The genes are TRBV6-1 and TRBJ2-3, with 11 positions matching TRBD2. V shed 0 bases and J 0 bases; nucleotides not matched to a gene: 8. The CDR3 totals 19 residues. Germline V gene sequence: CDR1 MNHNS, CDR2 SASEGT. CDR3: CASSEARLAGGPSTDTQYF. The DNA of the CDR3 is TGTGCCAGCAGTGAAGCGCGTCTAGCGGGGGGCCCTAGCACAGATACGCAGTATTTT.

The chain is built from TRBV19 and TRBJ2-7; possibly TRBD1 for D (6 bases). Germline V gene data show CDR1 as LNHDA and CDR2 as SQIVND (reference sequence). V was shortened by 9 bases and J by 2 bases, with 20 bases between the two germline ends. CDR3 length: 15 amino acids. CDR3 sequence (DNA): TGTGCCAGGCCCCCCCGACAGGAGCATACCTACGAGCAGTACTTC. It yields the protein CARPPRQEHTYEQYF.

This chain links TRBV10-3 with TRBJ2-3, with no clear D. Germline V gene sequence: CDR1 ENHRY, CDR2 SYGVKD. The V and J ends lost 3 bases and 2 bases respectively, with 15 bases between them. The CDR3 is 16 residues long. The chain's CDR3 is CAISDNDGVLTDTQYF. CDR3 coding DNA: TGTGCCATCAGTGATAATGATGGGGTTCTCACAGATACGCAGTATTTT.

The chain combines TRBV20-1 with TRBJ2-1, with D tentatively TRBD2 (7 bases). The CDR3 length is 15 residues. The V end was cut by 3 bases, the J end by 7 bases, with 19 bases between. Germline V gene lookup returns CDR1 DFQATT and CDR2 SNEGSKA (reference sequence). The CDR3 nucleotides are TGCAGTGCTAGTGGTGTGGCGGGGGCAGGGAATGAGCAGTTCTTC. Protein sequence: CSASGVAGAGNEQFF.

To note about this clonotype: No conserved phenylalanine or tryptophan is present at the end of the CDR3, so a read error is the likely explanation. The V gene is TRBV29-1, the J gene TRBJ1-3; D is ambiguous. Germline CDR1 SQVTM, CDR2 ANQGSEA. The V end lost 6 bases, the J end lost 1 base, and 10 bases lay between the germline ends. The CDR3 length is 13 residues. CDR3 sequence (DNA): TGCAGCGTCGCGGAAGCGTCTGGAAACACCATATATTCT. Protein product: CSVAEASGNTIYS.

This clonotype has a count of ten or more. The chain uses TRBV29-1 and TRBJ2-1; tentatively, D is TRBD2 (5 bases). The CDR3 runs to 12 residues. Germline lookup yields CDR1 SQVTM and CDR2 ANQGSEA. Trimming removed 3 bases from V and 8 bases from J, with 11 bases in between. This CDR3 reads CSVDVPSHEQFF. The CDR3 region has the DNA TGCAGCGTTGATGTCCCTAGCCATGAGCAGTTCTTC.

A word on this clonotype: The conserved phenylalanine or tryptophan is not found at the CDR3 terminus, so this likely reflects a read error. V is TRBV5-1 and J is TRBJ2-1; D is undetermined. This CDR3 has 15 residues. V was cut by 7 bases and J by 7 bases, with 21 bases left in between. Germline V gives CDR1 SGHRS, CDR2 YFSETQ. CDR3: CASHPSLGAANEQFL. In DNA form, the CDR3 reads TGCGCCAGCCATCCCTCATTGGGCGCTGCGAATGAGCAGTTCTTG.

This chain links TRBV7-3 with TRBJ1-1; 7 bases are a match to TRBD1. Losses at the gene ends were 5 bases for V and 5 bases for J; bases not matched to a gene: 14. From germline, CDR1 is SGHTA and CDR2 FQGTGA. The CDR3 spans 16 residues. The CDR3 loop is CASSPGQARFNTEAFF. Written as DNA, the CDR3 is TGTGCCAGCAGCCCAGGACAGGCCCGGTTCAATACTGAAGCTTTCTTT. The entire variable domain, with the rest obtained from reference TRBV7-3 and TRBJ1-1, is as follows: GAGVSQTPSNKVTEKGKYVELRCDPISGHTALYWYRQSLGQGPEFLIYFQGTGAADDSGLPNDRFFAVRPEGSVSTLKIQRTERGDSAVYLCASSPGQARFNTEAFFGQGTRLTVV.

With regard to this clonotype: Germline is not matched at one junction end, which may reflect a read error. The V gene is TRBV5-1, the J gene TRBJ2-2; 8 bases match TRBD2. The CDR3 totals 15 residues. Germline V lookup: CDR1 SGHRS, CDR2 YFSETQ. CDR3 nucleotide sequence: TGCGCCAGCAGCACCGGACTAGCAGCCACCGGGGAGCTGTTCTTT. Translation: CASSTGLAATGELFF.

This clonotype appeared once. CDR3 protein: CASSETGTEETQYF. The CDR3 nucleotides are TGTGCCAGCAGCGAAACCGGGACAGAAGAGACCCAGTACTTC. The chain has TRBV7-7 and TRBJ2-5, with 7 bases matching TRBD1. The CDR3 runs to 14 residues. The germline V gene has CDR1 SSHAT and CDR2 FNYEAQ (reference sequence). The junction had 6 bases not matched to a gene; V was cut back by 5 bases and J by 3 bases.

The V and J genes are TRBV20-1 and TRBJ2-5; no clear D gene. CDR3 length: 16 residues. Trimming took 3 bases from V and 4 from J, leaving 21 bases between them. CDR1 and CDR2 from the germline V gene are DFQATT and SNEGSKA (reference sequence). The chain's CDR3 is CSASWAASVDGETQYF. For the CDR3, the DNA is TGCAGTGCTAGCTGGGCGGCCTCGGTGGATGGAGAGACCCAGTACTTC.

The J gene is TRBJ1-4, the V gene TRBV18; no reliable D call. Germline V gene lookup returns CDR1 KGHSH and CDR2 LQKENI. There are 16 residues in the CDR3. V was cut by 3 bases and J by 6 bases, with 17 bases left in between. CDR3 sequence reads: CASSPISEPTYEKLFF. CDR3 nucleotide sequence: TGTGCCAGCTCACCGATTTCGGAGCCGACCTATGAAAAACTGTTTTTT.

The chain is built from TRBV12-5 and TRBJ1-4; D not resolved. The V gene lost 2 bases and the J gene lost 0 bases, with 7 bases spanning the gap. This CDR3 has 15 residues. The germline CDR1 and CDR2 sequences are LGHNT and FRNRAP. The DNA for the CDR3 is TGTGCTAGTGGTTTGTCAGTTGCAACTAATGAAAAACTGTTTTTT. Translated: CASGLSVATNEKLFF. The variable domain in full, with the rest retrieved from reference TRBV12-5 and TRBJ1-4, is DARVTQTPRHKVTEMGQEVTMRCQPILGHNTVFWYRQTMMQGLELLAYFRNRAPLDDSGMPKDRFSAEMPDATLATLKIQPSEPRDSAVYFCASGLSVATNEKLFFGSGTQLSVL.

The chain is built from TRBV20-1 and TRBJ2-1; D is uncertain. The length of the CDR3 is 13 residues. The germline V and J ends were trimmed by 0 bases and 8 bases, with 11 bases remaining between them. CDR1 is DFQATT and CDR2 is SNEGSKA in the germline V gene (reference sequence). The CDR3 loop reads CSARELANDEQFF. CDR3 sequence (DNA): TGCAGTGCTAGAGAACTGGCTAACGATGAGCAGTTCTTC.

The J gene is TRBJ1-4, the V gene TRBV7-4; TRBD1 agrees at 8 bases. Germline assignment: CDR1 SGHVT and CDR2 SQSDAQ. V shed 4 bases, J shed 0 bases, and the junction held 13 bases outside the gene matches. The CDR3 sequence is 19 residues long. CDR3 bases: TGTGCCAGCAGCTCCCGGACAGGGCAGTGGGTAACAACTAATGAAAAACTGTTTTTT. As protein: CASSSRTGQWVTTNEKLFF.

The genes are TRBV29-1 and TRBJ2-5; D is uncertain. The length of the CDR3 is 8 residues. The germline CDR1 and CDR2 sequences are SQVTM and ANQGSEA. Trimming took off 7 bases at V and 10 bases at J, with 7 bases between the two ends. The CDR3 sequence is CSDGFQYF. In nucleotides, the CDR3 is TGCAGCGACGGTTTCCAGTACTTC.

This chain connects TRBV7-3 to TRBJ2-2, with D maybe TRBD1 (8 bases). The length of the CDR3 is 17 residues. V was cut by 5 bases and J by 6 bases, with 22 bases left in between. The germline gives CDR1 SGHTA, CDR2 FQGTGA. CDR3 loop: CASSQILGQGGAGELFF. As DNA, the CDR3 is TGTGCCAGCAGCCAAATCCTCGGACAGGGAGGGGCCGGGGAGCTGTTTTTT.

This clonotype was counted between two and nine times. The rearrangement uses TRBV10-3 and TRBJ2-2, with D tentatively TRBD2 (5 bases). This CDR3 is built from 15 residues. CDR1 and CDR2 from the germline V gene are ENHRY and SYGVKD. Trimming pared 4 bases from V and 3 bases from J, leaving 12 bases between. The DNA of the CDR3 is TGTGCCATCAGTGCTCGGGGAACCTACACCGGGGAGCTGTTTTTT. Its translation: CAISARGTYTGELFF.

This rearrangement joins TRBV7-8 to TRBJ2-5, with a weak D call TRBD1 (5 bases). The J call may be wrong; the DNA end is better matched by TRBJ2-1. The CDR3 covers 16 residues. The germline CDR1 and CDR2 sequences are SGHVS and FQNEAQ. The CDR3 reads CASSSNRRQLVDEQFF. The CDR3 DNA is TGTGCCAGCAGCTCCAACCGCCGACAGCTTGTAGATGAGCAGTTCTTC.

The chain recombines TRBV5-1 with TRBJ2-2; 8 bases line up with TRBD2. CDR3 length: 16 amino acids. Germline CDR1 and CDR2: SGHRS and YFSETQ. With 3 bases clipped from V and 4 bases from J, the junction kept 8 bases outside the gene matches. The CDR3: CASSSEAGALTGELFF. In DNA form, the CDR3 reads TGCGCCAGCAGCTCCGAAGCGGGGGCCCTCACCGGGGAGCTGTTTTTT.